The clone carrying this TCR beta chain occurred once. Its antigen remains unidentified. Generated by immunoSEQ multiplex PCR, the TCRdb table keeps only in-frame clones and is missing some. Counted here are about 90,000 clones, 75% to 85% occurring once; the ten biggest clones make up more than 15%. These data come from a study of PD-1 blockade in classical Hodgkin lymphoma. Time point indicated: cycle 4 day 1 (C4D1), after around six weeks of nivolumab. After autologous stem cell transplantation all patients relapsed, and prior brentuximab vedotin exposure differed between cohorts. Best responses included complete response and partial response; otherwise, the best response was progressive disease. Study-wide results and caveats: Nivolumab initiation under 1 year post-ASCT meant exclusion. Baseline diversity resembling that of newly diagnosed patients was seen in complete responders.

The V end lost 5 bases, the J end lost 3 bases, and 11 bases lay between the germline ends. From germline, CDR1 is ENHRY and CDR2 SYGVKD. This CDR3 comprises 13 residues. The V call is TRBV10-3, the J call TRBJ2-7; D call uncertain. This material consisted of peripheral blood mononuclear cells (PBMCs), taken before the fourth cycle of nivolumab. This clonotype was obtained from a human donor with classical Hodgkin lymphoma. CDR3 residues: CAISTLMGYEQYF. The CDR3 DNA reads TGTGCCATCAGTACCCTGATGGGCTACGAGCAGTACTTC.